This record concerns one TCR beta chain sequence. The antigen is not known. This specimen comes from a study of blood T cells in healthy people across ages. Study observations and caveats: Unsorted PBMC input precluded a conclusive naive versus antigen-experienced comparison. Roughly linearly, TCR beta diversity per million T cells fell as age increased.

This CDR3 contains 14 residues. V was shortened by 7 bases and J by 2 bases, with 14 bases between the two germline ends. CDR1 is SQVTM, CDR2 ANQGSEA, per germline. A J-beta primer mix and a sample-barcoded 5' primer were used in a second PCR of about 7 to 12 cycles. Each CDR3 protein is one row after TCRdb ran MiXCR on the 5' RACE reads. The sample has about 1.4 million distinct CDR3 sequences, approximately 59% seen once. Per-sample yields of isolated PBMCs were at least 7 million. The chain links TRBV29-1 to TRBJ1-4; D is possibly TRBD1 (6 bases). The receptor was derived from a man aged 18-30 years in good health. The sample taken for sequencing was blood. CDR3 in amino acids: CSAYGGGTNEKLFF. CDR3 in DNA: TGCAGCGCCTATGGGGGGGGCACTAATGAAAAACTGTTTTTT.